Listed here are 15 T cell receptor beta chains from one sample, sequenced in a study of T cells in Graves' hyperthyroidism and ophthalmopathy. RNA transcripts served as the template for amplifying TCR beta CDR3 regions. The study used the HTBI primer set for a first-round RT-PCR of the TCR CDR3. TCRdb called the multiplex PCR reads again in MiXCR, with one record for every CDR3 protein. The data show over 450,000 distinct CDR3 sequences, under 20% seen once. The sample taken for sequencing was blood. Receptor source: a woman aged 18-29 years with Graves' ophthalmopathy.

This clonotype occurred a few times. The chain carries TRBV10-3 and TRBJ2-5, with 8 bases identical to TRBD1. The trim removed 4 bases at V and 2 bases at J, leaving 0 bases unmatched. Germline lookup yields CDR1 ENHRY and CDR2 SYGVKD. This CDR3 contains 13 residues. The CDR3 region is CAISGQGQETQYF. In DNA, the CDR3 is TGTGCCATCAGTGGACAGGGGCAAGAGACCCAGTACTTC.

This clonotype has at least ten counts. The CDR3 region has the DNA TGTGCCAGCAGACGAGGACAGGGTGGGACCTACGAGCAGTACTTC. It yields the protein CASRRGQGGTYEQYF. The chain uses TRBV12-3 or TRBV12-4 and TRBJ2-7; the match to TRBD1 covers 8 bases. Trimming removed 6 bases from V and 2 bases from J; junction bases left unmatched: 9. This CDR3 is 15 amino acids long.

This clonotype was counted at least ten times. The chain couples TRBV29-1 to TRBJ2-7, with 9 positions matching TRBD1. The CDR3 has 14 residues. Germline CDR1 is SQVTM and CDR2 is ANQGSEA. J gave up 1 base and V 3 bases, and 4 bases lay outside the gene matches. CDR3 loop: CSVDPGTGSYEQYF. The CDR3 region has the DNA TGCAGCGTTGATCCCGGGACAGGGTCCTACGAGCAGTACTTC.

This clonotype was found many times. The J gene is TRBJ2-3, the V gene TRBV3-1, with D possibly TRBD2 on 7 matching bases. V lost 0 bases and J lost 4, with 14 bases in between. CDR1 is LGHDT and CDR2 is YNNKEL in the germline V gene (reference sequence). This CDR3 has 16 residues. CDR3 DNA: TGTGCCAGCAGCCAAGACGGCGGGGGCAGCTCAGATACGCAGTATTTT. Translating it yields CASSQDGGGSSDTQYF.

This clonotype has a count of ten or more. This chain uses TRBV2 with TRBJ2-1; D not certain. CDR1 is SNHLY and CDR2 is FYNNEI in the germline V gene. Deletions cut 4 bases from V and 0 bases from J, with 13 bases between. There are 16 residues in the CDR3. CDR3 coding DNA: TGTGCCAGCAGTGGAAACGATTTTCGCTCCTACAATGAGCAGTTCTTC. Protein sequence: CASSGNDFRSYNEQFF.

The gene calls are TRBV7-9 and TRBJ2-3, with TRBD2 as a possible D gene (5 bases). Germline V gene lookup returns CDR1 SEHNR and CDR2 FQNEAQ (reference sequence). Trimming pared 4 bases from V and 1 base from J, leaving 9 bases between. This CDR3 is 14 amino acids long. Here the CDR3 DNA reads TGTGCCAGCAGCTCAAATAGCGGCACAGATACGCAGTATTTT. As protein: CASSSNSGTDTQYF.

V gene TRBV7-2 combines with J gene TRBJ2-1; unclear D gene. The CDR3 covers 16 residues. Germline V lookup: CDR1 SGHTA, CDR2 FQGNSA. V lost 1 base and J lost 0, with 10 bases in between. The CDR3 nucleotides read TGTGCCAGCAGCTTAGGTCTCCGAAGCTCCTACAATGAGCAGTTCTTC. Encoded protein: CASSLGLRSSYNEQFF.

This clonotype was recorded a few times. CDR3 DNA: TGTGCCAGCAGTTACGGGGCCCTGGATACGCAGTATTTT. This gives the protein CASSYGALDTQYF. The chain links TRBV6-9 to TRBJ2-3; D is perhaps TRBD1 or TRBD2 (5 bases each). The CDR3 has 13 residues. Germline lookup yields CDR1 MNHGY and CDR2 SVAAGI. V lost 3 bases, J lost 6 bases, and 10 bases lay in between.

The sample holds many counts of this clonotype. The rearrangement joins TRBV11-2 to TRBJ2-7; 10 nucleotides align to TRBD1. The junction had 5 bases not matched to a gene; V was cut back by 3 bases and J by 6 bases. Germline V gene data show CDR1 as SGHAT and CDR2 as FQNNGV. The CDR3 contains 14 residues. The CDR3 reads CASSFGQGEGEQYF. The CDR3 DNA follows: TGTGCCAGCAGCTTTGGACAGGGGGAGGGCGAGCAGTACTTC.

This clonotype was found many times. V and J are TRBV3-1 and TRBJ2-7, with 8 bases lining up with TRBD1. V lost 1 base, J lost 0 bases, and 2 bases stayed unmatched. CDR3 size: 15 residues. From germline, CDR1 is LGHDT and CDR2 YNNKEL (reference sequence). Here the CDR3 DNA reads TGTGCCAGCAGCCAAGGAGGACAGGGCTCCTACGAGCAGTACTTC. Its translation: CASSQGGQGSYEQYF.

This sequence joins TRBV7-8 and TRBJ2-1, with TRBD2 identical over 13 bases. The germline V gene encodes CDR1 SGHVS and CDR2 FQNEAQ. This CDR3 is 15 amino acids long. V gave up 2 bases and J gave up 10 bases; unmatched junction bases: 5. The DNA of the CDR3 is TGTGCCAGCAGCTTAACTAGCGGGGGGGCAGGGGAGCAGTTCTTC. Translating gives CASSLTSGGAGEQFF.

In this sample, this clonotype turned up a few times. The J gene is TRBJ1-2, the V gene TRBV25-1; possibly TRBD1 for D (5 bases). Trimming took 0 bases from V and 4 from J, leaving 9 bases between them. The CDR3 runs 14 residues. Germline V gene lookup returns CDR1 MGHDK and CDR2 SYGVNS. The CDR3: CASSEYRGVYGYTF. The CDR3 coding sequence is TGTGCCAGCAGTGAATATAGGGGCGTCTATGGCTACACCTTC.

This chain joins TRBV2 and TRBJ2-1; D not certain. Germline V gives CDR1 SNHLY, CDR2 FYNNEI. Trimming removed 6 bases from V and 5 bases from J, with 23 bases in between. There are 17 residues in the CDR3. The CDR3 reads CASSVTLGGRRNNEQFF. CDR3 coding DNA: TGTGCCAGCAGCGTTACCCTTGGTGGGCGAAGGAACAATGAGCAGTTCTTC.

V usage is TRBV7-8 and J usage is TRBJ1-3; D not certain. The V gene's germline CDR1 is SGHVS and CDR2 FQNEAQ. This CDR3 has 14 amino acids. The V gene lost 9 bases and the J gene lost 4 bases, with 16 bases spanning the gap. The CDR3 DNA sequence: TGTGCCAGTCCCGGAGGGTCGTCCGGAAACACCATATATTTT. This gives the protein CASPGGSSGNTIYF. Combining the CDR3 with reference TRBV7-8 and TRBJ1-3 gives the whole variable domain GAGVSQSPRYKVAKRGQDVALRCDPISGHVSLFWYQQALGQGPEFLTYFQNEAQLDKSGLPSDRFFAERPEGSVSTLKIQRTQQEDSAVYLCASPGGSSGNTIYFGEGSWLTVV.

This clonotype was seen ten or more times. The V call is TRBV30, the J call TRBJ1-2; 8 positions match TRBD1. Germline V gene lookup returns CDR1 GTSNPN and CDR2 SVGIG (reference sequence). Trimming took 4 bases from V and 8 from J; bases not matched to a gene: 6. The CDR3 is made up of 12 amino acids. The DNA for the CDR3 is TGTGCCTGGACAGGGGGCTATAGGGGCTACACCTTC. Translated, it gives CAWTGGYRGYTF.